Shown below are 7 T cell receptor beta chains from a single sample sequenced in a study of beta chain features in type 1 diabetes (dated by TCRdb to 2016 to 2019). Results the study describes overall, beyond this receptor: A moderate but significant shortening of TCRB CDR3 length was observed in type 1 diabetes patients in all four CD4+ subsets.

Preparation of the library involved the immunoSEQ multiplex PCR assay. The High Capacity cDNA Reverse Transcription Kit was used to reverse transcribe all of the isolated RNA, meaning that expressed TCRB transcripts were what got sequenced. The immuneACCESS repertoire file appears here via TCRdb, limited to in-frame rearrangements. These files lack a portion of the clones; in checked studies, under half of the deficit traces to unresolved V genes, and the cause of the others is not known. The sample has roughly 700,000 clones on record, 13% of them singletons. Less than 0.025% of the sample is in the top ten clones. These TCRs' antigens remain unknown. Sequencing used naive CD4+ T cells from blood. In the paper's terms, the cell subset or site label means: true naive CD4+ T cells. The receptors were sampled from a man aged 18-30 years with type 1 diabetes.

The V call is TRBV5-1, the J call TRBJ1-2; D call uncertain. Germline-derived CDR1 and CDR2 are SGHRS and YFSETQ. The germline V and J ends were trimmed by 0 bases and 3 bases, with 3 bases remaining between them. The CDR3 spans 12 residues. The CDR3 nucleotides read TGCGCCAGCAGCTTGGATGACTATGGCTACACCTTC. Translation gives CASSLDDYGYTF.

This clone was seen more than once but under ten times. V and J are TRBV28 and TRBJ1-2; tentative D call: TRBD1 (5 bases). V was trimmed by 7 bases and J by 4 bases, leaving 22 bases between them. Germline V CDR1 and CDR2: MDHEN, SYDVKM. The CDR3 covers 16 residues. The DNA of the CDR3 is TGTGCCAGCACCACCGCGGGGGAGGGATTGGGCTATGGCTACACCTTC. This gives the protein CASTTAGEGLGYGYTF.

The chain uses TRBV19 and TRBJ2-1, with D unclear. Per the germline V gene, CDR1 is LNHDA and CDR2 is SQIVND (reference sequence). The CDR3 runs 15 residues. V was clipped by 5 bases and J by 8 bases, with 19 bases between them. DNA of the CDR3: TGTGCCAGTAGTGTAGGGCGCGGTTATATCTATGAGCAGTTCTTC. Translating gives CASSVGRGYIYEQFF.

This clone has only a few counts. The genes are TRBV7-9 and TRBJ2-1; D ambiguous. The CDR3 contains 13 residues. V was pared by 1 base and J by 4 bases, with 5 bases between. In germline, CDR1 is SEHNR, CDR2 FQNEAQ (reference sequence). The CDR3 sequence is CASSLVEYNEQFF. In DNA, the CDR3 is TGTGCCAGCAGCTTAGTTGAATACAATGAGCAGTTCTTC.

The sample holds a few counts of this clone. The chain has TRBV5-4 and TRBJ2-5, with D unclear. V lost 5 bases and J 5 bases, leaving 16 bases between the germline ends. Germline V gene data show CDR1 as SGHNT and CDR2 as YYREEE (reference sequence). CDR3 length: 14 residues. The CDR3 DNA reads TGTGCCAGCAGTAACGATGTCGTCCGGGAGACCCAGTACTTC. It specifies CASSNDVVRETQYF. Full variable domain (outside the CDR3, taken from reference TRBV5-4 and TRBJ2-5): ETGVTQSPTHLIKTRGQQVTLRCSSQSGHNTVSWYQQALGQGPQFIFQYYREEENGRGNFPPRFSGLQFPNYSSELNVNALELDDSALYLCASSNDVVRETQYFGPGTRLLVL.

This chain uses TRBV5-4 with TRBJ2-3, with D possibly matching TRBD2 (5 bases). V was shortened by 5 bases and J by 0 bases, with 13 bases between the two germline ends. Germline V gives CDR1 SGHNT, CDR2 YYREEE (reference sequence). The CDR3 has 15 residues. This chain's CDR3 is CASRPSSGSTDTQYF. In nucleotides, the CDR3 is TGTGCCAGCAGGCCGTCGTCGGGGAGCACAGATACGCAGTATTTT.

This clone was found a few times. CDR3 region: CACIPDRGEAFF. For the CDR3, the DNA is TGTGCCTGCATACCCGACCGAGGGGAAGCTTTCTTT. The rearrangement links TRBV30 to TRBJ1-1; no clear D gene. Between the trimmed V and J ends, which lost 6 bases and 8 bases, there was a span of 16 bases. The CDR3 extends over 12 amino acids. CDR1 is GTSNPN, CDR2 SVGIG, per germline (reference sequence).